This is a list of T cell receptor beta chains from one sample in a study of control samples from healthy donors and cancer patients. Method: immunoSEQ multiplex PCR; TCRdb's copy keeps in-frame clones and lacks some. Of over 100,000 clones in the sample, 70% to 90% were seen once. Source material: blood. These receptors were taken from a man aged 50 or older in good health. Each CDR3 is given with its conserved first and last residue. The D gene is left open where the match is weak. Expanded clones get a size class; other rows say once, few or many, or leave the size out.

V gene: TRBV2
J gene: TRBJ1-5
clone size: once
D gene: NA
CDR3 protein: CASSYRESSNQPQHF

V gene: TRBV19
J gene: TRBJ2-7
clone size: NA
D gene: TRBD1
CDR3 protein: CASSPSTGGFYEQYF

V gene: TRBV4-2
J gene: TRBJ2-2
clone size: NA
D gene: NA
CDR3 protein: CASSRLSSQGHTGELFF

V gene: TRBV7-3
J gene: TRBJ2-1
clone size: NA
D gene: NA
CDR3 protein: CASSYSGSAYNEQFF

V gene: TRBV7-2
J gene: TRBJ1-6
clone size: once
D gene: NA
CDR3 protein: CASSLPALKSSYNSPLHF

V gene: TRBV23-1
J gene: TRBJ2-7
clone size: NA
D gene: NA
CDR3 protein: CASSRERRDNPYEQYF

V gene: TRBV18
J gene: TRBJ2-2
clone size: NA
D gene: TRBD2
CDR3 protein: CASSPGSGGPTTGELFF

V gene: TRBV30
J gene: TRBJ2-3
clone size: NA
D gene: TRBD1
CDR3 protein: CAWARQGDTQYF

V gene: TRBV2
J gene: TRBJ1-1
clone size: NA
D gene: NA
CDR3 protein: CASTSTRSGAEGIF

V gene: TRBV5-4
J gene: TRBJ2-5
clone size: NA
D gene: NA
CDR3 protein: CASSVTANQETQYF

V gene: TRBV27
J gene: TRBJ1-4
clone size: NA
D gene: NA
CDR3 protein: CASSPRKRNEKLFF

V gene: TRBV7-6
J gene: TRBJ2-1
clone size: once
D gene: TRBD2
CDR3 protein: CASSAGLANEQFF

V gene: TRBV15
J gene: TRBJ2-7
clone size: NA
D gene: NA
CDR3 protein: CATSRDLGGRRYEQYF

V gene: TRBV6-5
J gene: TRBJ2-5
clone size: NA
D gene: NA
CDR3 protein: CASSLSQGAKGTQYF

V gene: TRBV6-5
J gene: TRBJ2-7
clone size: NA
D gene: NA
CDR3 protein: CASSYEAYNEQYF

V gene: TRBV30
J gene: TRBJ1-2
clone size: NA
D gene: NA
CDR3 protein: CAWSVRRRLNTYGYTF

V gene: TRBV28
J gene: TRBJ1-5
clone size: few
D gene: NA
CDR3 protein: CASKYRGMTNQPQHF

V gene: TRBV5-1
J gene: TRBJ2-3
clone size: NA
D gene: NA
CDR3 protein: CASSPGRVADTQYF

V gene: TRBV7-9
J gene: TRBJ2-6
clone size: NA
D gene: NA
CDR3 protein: CASAEPEANVLTF

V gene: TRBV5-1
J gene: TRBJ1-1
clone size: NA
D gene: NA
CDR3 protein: CASSYTGMHTEAFF

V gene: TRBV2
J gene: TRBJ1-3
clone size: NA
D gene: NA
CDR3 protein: CASSVSQAENTIYF

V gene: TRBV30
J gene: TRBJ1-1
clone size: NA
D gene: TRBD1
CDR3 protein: CAWSDWETGAGEAFF

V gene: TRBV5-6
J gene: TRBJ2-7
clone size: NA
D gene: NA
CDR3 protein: CASSGFDSYEQYF

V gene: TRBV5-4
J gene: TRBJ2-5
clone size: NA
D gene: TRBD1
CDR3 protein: CASSVTRDSDGETQYF

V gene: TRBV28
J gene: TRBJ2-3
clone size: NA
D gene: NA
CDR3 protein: CASSSPRSTDTQYF

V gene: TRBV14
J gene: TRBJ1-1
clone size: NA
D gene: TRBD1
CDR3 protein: CASSPHRPGGSAEAFF

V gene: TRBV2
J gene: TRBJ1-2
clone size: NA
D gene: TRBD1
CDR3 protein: CASSEIEWDRGLYGYTF

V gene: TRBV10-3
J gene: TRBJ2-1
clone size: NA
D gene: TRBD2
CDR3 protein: CAMKGAGEYNEQFF

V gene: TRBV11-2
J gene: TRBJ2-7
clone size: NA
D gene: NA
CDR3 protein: CASSHLTDPTQYF

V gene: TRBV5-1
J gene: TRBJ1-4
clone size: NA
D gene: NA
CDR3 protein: CASTPGIGGRNEKLFF

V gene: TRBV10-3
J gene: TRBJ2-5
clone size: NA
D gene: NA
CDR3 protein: CAIQSSQSVQETQYF

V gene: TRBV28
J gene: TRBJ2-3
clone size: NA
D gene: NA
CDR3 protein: CASSTLVGDTQYF

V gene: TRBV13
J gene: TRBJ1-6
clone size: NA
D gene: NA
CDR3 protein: CASSIHTGLSYNSPLHF

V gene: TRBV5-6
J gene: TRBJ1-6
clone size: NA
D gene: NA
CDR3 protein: CATIRDSYNSPLHF

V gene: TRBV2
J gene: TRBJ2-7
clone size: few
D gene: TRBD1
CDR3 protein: CASTGDGTAYYEQYF

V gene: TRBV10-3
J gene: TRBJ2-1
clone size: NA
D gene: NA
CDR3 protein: CAISEGGSYNEQFF

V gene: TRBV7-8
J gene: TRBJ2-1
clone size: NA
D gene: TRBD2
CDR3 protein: CASSLDGGGHNEQFF

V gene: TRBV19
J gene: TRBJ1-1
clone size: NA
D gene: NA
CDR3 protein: CASNGPDEAFF

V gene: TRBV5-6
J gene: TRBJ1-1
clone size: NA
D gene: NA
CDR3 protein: CASSLGANTEAFF

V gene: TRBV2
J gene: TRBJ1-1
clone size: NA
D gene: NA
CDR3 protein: CASSPPTLVSEAFF

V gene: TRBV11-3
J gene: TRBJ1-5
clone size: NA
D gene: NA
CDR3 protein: CASSFGSNQPQHF

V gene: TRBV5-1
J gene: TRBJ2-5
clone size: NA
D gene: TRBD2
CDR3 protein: CASSTSGGVQETQYF

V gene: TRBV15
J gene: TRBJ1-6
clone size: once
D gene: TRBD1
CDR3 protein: CATSRDPGTGVSPLHF

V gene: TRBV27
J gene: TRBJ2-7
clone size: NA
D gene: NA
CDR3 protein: CASSFMQGNEQYF

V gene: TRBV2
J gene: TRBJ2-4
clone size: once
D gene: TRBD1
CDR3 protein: CASSERTGKAKNIQYF

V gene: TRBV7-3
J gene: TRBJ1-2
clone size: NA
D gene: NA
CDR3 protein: CASSPNCGGRDTETYGYTF

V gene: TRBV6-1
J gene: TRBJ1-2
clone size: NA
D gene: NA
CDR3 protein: CASSERGSTGYTF

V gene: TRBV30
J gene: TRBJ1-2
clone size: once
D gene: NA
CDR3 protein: CAWSLAGNYGYTF

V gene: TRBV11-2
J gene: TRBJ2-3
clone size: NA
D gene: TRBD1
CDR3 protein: CASSFGTGFSDTQYF

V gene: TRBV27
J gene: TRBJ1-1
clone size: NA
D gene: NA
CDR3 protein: CASTLSGGTEAFF

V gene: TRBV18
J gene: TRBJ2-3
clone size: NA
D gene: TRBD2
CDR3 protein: CASSPFPQTSGGSDTQYF

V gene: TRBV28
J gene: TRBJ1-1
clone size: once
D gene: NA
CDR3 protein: CASSLSAGRFTEAFF

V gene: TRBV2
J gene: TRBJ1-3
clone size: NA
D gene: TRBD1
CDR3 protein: CASRAGTGGVGNTIYF

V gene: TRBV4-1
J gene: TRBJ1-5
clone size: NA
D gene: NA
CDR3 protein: CASSQGGPHSNQPQHF

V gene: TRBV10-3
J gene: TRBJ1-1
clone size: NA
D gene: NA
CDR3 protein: CAIGAGLGNTEAFF

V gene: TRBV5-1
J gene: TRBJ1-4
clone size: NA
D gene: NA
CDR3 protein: CASSLAGGYYEKLFF

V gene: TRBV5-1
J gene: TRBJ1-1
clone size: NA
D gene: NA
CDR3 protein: CASSLDRPEMMNTEAFF